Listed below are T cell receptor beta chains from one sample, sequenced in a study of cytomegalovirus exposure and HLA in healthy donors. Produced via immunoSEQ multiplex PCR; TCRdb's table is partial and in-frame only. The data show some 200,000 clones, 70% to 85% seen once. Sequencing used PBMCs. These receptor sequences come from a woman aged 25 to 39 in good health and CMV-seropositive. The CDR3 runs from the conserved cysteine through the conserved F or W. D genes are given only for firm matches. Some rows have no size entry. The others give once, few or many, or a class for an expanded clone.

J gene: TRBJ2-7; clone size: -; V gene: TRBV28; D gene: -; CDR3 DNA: TGTGCCAGCAGCCGAAAGGGGTACGAGCAGTACTTC; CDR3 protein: CASSRKGYEQYF
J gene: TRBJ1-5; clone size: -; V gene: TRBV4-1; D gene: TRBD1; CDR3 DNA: TGCGCCAGCAGCCAAGATCTAGTATTCGGGACAGGGAGAAATCAGCCCCAGCATTTT; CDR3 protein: CASSQDLVFGTGRNQPQHF
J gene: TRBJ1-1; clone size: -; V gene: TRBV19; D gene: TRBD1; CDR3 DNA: TGTGCCAGTAGTGCCGGGACAGGGGGGGAAGCTTTCTTT; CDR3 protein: CASSAGTGGEAFF
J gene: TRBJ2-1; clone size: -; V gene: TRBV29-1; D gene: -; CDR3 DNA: TGCAGCGTTAAAGGGGGGAGGGAGAATGAGCAGTTCTTC; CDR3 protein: CSVKGGRENEQFF
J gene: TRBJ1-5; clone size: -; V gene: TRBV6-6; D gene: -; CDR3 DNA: TGTGCCAGCAGAGCTGAATATAGCAATCAGCCCCAGCATTTT; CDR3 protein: CASRAEYSNQPQHF
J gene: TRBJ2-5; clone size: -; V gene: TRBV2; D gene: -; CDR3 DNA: TGTGCCAGCATGGTCGGGAGACAAGAGACCCAGTACTTC; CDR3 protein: CASMVGRQETQYF
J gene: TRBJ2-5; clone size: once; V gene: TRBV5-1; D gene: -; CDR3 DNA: TGCGCCAGCAGCTTGGCCTCTACAGAGACCCAGTACTTC; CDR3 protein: CASSLASTETQYF
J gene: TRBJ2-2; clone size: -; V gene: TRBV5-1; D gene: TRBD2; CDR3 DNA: TGCGCCAGCAGCTTGACGGCACTAGCGGGAGTCACCGGGGAGCTGTTTTTT; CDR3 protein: CASSLTALAGVTGELFF
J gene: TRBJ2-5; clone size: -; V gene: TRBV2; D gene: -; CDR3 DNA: TGTGCCAGCAGGTTACTACCCCAAGAGACCCAGTACTTC; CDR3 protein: CASRLLPQETQYF
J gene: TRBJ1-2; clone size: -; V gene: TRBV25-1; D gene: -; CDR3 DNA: TGTGCCAGCAGTGACCGGAGGGGTGAAGGGTATGGCTACACCTTC; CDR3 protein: CASSDRRGEGYGYTF
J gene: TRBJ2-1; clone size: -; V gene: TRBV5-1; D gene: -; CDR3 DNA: TGCGCCAGCAGCTCGGACAGTATCTCCTACAATGAGCAGTTCTTC; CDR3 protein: CASSSDSISYNEQFF
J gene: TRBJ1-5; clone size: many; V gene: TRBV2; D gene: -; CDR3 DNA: TGTGCCAGCAGTGAAGGCTCCCGGTTTAATCAGCCCCAGCATTTT; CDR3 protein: CASSEGSRFNQPQHF
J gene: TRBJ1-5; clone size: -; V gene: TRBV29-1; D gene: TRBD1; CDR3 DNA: TGCAGCGTTGGAACCAGGGGGCGAGGTCAGCCCCAGCATTTT; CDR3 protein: CSVGTRGRGQPQHF
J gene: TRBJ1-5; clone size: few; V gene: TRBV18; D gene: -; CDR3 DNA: TGTGCCAGCTCACCGGACATTTATCAGCCCCAGCATTTT; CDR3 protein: CASSPDIYQPQHF
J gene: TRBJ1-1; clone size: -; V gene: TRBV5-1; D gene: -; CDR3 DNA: TGCGCCAGCAGCTTGGCACAGCTGAACACTGAAGCTTTCTTT; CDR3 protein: CASSLAQLNTEAFF
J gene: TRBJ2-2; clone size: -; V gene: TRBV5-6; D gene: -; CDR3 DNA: TGTGCCAGCAGCTTGCAGGGGCTGACGAACACCGGGGAGCTGTTTTTT; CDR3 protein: CASSLQGLTNTGELFF
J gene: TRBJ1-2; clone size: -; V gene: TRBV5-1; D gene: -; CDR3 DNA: TGCGCCAGCAGCTTGGACGGATCCGGGGGCTATGGCTACACCTTC; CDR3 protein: CASSLDGSGGYGYTF